This note documents a single T cell receptor beta chain sequence. Its target is unknown. Using immunoSEQ multiplex PCR, the repertoire was profiled, and TCRdb retains in-frame clones only, with some absent. Of 130,000 to 150,000 clones detected, roughly 88% appear once; the ten largest clones hold roughly 15%. The data belong to a study of T cell responses to AZD1222 COVID-19 vaccine. Study-level information: Pooling covered second doses at about 4 or about 12 weeks.

Study results and limitations: Repertoires were obtained solely post-peak T cell response. Among AZD1222 vaccinees, only six or seven were seropositive at baseline. Clonal diversity was possibly underestimated, and the donors were mostly white British, with more females.

The CDR3 spans 15 residues. Germline CDR1 SEHNR, CDR2 FQNEAQ (reference sequence). V was pared by 3 bases and J by 10 bases, with 11 bases of the junction left unmatched. The TCR was taken from an adult in good health. The rearrangement uses TRBV7-9 and TRBJ1-4, with 7 bases identical to TRBD1. The sequencing here drew on peripheral blood, taken on day 0 of AZD1222 vaccination. For the CDR3, the DNA is TGTGCCAGCAGCTTGGTGACAGGGCGGGAAGGAAAACTGTTTTTT. Encoded protein: CASSLVTGREGKLFF.